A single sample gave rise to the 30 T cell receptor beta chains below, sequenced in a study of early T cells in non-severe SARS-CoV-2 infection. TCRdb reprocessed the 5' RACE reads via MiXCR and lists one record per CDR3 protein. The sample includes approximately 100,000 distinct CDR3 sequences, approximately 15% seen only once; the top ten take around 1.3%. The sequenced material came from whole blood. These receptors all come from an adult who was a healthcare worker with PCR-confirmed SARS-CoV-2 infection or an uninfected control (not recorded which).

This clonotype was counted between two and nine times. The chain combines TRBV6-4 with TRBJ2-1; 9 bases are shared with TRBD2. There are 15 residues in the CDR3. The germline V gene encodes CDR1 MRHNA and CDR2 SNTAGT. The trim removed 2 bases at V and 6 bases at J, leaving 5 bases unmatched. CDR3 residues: CASSDEAGGPNEQFF. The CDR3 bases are TGTGCCAGCAGTGACGAGGCGGGGGGGCCCAATGAGCAGTTCTTC.

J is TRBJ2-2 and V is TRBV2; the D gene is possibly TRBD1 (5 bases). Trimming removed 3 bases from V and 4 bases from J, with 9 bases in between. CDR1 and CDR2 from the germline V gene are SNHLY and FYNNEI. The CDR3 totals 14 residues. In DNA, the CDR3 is TGTGCCAGCAGTGACAGGGTGGCCACCGGGGAGCTGTTTTTT. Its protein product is CASSDRVATGELFF.

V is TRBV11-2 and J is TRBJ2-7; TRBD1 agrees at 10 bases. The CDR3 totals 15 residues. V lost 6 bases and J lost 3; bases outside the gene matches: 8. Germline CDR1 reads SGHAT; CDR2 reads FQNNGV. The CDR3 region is CASSYAGTGDYEQYF. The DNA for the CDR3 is TGTGCCAGCAGTTACGCCGGGACAGGGGACTACGAGCAGTACTTC.

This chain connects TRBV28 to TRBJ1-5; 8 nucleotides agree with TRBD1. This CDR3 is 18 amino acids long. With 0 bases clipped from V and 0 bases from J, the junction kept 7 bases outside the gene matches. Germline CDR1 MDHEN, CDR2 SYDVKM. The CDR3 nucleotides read TGTGCCAGCAGTTTATGGGCAGGGGGCGAAAATAGCAATCAGCCCCAGCATTTT. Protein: CASSLWAGGENSNQPQHF.

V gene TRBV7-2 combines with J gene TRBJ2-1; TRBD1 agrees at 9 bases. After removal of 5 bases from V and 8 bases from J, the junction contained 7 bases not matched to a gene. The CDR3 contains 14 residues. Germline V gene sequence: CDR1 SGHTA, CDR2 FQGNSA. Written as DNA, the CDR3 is TGTGCCAGCAGCCCGGGACAGGGTAGGGATGAGCAGTTCTTC. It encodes CASSPGQGRDEQFF.

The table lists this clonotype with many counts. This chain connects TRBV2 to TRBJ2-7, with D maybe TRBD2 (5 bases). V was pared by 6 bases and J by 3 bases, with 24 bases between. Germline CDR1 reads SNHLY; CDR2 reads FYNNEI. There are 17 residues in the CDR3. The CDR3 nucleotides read TGTGCCAGCAGCGAATCGAGAGGGCCCAGGTCCCACTACGAGCAGTACTTC. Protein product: CASSESRGPRSHYEQYF.

CDR3 in DNA: TGCAGTGCCGGTATCGGGGGGGACGACAATGAGCAGTTCTTC. Amino acid sequence: CSAGIGGDDNEQFF. V usage is TRBV20-1 and J usage is TRBJ2-1; 8 bases line up with TRBD2. Germline CDR1 and CDR2: DFQATT and SNEGSKA (reference sequence). Trimming took 6 bases from V and 5 from J; bases not matched to a gene: 9. This CDR3 has 14 amino acids.

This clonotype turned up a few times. The CDR3 nucleotides are TGTGCCAGCTCACCAATGCCGGGTCCTGGAAACACCATATATTTT. Protein: CASSPMPGPGNTIYF. The chain carries TRBV18 and TRBJ1-3, with no clear D. Per the germline V gene, CDR1 is KGHSH and CDR2 is LQKENI. The CDR3 length is 15 residues. Trimming pared 2 bases from V and 2 bases from J, leaving 10 bases between.

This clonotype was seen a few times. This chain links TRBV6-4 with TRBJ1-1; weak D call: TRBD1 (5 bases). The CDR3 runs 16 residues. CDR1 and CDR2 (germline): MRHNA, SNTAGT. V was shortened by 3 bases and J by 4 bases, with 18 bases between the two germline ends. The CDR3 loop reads CASSESHETGLTEAFF. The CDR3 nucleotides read TGTGCCAGCAGTGAATCCCACGAAACGGGACTCACTGAAGCTTTCTTT.

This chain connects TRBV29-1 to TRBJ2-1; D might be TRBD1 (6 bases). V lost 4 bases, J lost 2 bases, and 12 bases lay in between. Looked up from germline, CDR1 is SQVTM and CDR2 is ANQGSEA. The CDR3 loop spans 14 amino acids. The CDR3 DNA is TGCAGCGTTGTGACAGGCCGCCCCTACAATGAGCAGTTCTTC. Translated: CSVVTGRPYNEQFF.

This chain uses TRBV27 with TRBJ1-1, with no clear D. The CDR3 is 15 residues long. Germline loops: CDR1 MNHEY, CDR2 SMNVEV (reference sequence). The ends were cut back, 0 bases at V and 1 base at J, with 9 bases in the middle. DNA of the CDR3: TGTGCCAGCAGTTTATCGCGTCTGAAGAACACTGAAGCTTTCTTT. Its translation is CASSLSRLKNTEAFF.

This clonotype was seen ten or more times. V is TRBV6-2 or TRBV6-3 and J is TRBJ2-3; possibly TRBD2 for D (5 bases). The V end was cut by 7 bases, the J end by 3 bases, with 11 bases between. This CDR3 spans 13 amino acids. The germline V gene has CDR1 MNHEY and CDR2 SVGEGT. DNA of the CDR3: TGTGCCAGCAAACCGACGGGAACAGATACGCAGTATTTT. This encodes CASKPTGTDTQYF.

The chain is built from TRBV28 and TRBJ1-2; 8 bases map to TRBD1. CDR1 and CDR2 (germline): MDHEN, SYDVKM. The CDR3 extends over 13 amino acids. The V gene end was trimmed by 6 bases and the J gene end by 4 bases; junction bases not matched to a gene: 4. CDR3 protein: CASRYRGTYGYTF. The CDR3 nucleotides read TGTGCCAGCAGATACAGGGGGACCTATGGCTACACCTTC.

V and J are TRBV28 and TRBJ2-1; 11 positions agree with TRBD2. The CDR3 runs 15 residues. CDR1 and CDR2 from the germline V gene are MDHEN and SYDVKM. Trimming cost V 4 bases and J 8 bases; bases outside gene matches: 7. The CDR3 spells CASSSTSGSFDEQFF. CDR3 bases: TGTGCCAGCAGTTCCACTAGCGGGAGTTTCGATGAGCAGTTCTTC. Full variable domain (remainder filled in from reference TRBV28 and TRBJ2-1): DVKVTQSSRYLVKRTGEKVFLECVQDMDHENMFWYRQDPGLGLRLIYFSYDVKMKEKGDIPEGYSVSREKKERFSLILESASTNQTSMYLCASSSTSGSFDEQFFGPGTRLTVL.

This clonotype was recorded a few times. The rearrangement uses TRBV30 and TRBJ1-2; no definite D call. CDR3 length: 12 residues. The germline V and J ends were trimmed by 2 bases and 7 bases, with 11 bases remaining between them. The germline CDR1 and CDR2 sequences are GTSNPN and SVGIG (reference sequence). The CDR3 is CAWSPGLSGYTF. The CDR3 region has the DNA TGTGCCTGGAGTCCCGGACTCTCTGGCTACACCTTC.

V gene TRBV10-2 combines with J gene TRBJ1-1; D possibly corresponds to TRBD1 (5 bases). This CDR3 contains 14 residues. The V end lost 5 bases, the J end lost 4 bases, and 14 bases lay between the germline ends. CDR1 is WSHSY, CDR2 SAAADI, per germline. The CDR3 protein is CASSLREVITEAFF. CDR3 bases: TGCGCCAGCAGTCTCAGGGAGGTGATCACTGAAGCTTTCTTT.

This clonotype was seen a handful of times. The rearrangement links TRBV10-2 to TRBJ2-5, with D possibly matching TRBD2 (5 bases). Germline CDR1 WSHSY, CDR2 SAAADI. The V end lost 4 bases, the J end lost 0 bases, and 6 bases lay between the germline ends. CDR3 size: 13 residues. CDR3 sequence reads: CASSAGYQETQYF. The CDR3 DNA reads TGCGCCAGCAGTGCGGGATACCAAGAGACCCAGTACTTC.

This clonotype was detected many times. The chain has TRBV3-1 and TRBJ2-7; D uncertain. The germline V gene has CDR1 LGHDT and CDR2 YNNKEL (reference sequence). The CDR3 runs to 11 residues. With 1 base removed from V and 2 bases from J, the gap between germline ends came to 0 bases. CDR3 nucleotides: TGTGCCAGCAGCCAAGCCTACGAGCAGTACTTC. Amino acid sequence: CASSQAYEQYF.

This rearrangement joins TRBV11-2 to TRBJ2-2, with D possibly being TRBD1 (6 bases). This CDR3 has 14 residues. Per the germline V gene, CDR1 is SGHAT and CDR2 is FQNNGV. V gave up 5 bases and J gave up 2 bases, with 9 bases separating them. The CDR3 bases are TGTGCCAGCAGCGTGGACAGAAACACCGGGGAGCTGTTTTTT. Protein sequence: CASSVDRNTGELFF.

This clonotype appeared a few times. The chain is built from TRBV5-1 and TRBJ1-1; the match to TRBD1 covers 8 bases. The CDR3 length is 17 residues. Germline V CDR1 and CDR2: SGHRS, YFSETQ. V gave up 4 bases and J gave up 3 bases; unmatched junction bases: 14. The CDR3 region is CASSTGHAGGLDTEAFF. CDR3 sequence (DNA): TGCGCCAGCAGCACCGGGCATGCAGGGGGCTTGGACACTGAAGCTTTCTTT. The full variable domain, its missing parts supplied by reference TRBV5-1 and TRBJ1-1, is KAGVTQTPRYLIKTRGQQVTLSCSPISGHRSVSWYQQTPGQGLQFLFEYFSETQRNKGNFPGRFSGRQFSNSRSEMNVSTLELGDSALYLCASSTGHAGGLDTEAFFGQGTRLTVV.

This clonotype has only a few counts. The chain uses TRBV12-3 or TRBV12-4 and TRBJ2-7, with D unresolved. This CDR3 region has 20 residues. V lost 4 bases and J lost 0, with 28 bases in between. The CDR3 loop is CASSSHTHRYKTQSSYEQYF. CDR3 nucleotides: TGTGCCAGCAGTTCCCACACACACAGATATAAGACCCAGAGCTCCTACGAGCAGTACTTC.

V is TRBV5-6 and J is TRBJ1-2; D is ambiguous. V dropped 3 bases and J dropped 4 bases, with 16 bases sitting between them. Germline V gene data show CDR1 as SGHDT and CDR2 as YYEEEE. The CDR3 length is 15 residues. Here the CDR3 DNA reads TGTGCCAGCAGCTCCTACTCTTACCGGGCCTATGGCTACACCTTC. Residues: CASSSYSYRAYGYTF. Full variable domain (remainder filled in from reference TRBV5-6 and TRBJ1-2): DAGVTQSPTHLIKTRGQQVTLRCSPKSGHDTVSWYQQALGQGPQFIFQYYEEEERQRGNFPDRFSGHQFPNYSSELNVNALLLGDSALYLCASSSYSYRAYGYTFGSGTRLTVV.

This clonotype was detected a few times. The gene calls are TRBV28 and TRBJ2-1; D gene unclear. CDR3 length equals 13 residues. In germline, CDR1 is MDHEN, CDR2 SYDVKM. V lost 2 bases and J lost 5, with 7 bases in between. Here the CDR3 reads CASSLTTDNEQFF. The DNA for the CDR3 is TGTGCCAGCAGTTTAACCACAGACAATGAGCAGTTCTTC.

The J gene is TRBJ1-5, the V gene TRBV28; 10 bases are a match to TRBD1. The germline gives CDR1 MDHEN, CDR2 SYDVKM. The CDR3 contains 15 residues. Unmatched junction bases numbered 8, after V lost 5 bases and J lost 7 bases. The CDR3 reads CASSAWDRGFQPQHF. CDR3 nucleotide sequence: TGTGCCAGCAGTGCCTGGGACAGGGGTTTCCAGCCCCAGCATTTT.

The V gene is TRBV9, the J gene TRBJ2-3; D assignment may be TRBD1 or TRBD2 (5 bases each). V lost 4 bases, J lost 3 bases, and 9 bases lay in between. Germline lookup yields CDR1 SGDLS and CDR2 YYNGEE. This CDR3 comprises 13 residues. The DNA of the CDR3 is TGTGCCAGCAGCTCCGAGGGGACAGATACGCAGTATTTT. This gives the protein CASSSEGTDTQYF.

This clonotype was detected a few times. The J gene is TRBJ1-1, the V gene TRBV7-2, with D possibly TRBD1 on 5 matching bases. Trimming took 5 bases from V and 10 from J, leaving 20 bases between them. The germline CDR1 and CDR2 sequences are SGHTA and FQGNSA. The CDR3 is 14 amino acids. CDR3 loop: CASSPGERGRGAFF. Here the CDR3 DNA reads TGTGCCAGCAGCCCCGGGGAAAGAGGTAGGGGAGCTTTCTTT.

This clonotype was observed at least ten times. CDR3 sequence reads: CASSVGRTYGYTF. The CDR3 region has the DNA TGCGCCAGCAGTGTTGGACGTACCTATGGCTACACCTTC. V is TRBV10-1 and J is TRBJ1-2; D gene ambiguous. Germline lookup yields CDR1 WNHNN and CDR2 SYGVQD (reference sequence). With 4 bases removed from V and 4 bases from J, the gap between germline ends came to 10 bases. The CDR3 runs to 13 residues.

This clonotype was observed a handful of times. The CDR3 protein is CASSFQDIAGGSLETQYF. In DNA, the CDR3 is TGTGCCAGCAGCTTCCAAGATATAGCGGGGGGGTCATTGGAGACCCAGTACTTC. The chain joins TRBV7-6 to TRBJ2-5, with 11 bases matching TRBD2. In germline, CDR1 is SGHVS, CDR2 FNYEAQ. CDR3 length: 18 residues. V lost 3 bases and J lost 5; bases outside the gene matches: 14.

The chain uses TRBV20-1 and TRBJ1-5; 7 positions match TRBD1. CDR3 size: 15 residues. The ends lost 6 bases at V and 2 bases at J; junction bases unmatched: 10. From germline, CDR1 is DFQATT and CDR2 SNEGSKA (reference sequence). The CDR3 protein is CSAIKQGRGNQPQHF. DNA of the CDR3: TGCAGTGCAATAAAACAGGGGAGAGGCAATCAGCCCCAGCATTTT.

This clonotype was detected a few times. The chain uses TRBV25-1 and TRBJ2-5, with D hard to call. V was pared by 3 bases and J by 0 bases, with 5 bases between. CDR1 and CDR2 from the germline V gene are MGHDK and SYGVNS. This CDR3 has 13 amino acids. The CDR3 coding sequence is TGTGCCAGCAGTGACTGGTACCAAGAGACCCAGTACTTC. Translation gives CASSDWYQETQYF.